Listed below are T cell receptor beta chains from one sample, sequenced in a study of chemoradiotherapy in HPV16-positive cancers. TCRdb's table, derived via immunoSEQ multiplex PCR, lists solely in-frame clones and lacks some. The sample holds under 6,000 clones, about 67% seen once. Source: tumor tissue, taken from a patient who underwent chemoradiotherapy. Source of these receptors: a human donor with HPV-associated anogenital cancer. Both conserved end residues are part of each CDR3. The D gene is left open where the match is weak. A clone size is listed for some rows: how often the clone was seen (once, few, many), or a class if it is expanded.

v_gene: TRBV27
d_gene: TRBD2
abundance: few
j_gene: TRBJ2-7
CDR3nt: TGTGCCAGCAGGACTAGCGGGAGCACTTCCTCCTACGAGCAGTACTTC
CDR3aa: CASRTSGSTSSYEQYF

v_gene: TRBV18
d_gene: TRBD2
abundance: -
j_gene: TRBJ2-1
CDR3nt: TGTGCCAGCTCACCACGGACTAGCGATTACAATGAGCAGTTCTTC
CDR3aa: CASSPRTSDYNEQFF

v_gene: TRBV9
d_gene: -
abundance: -
j_gene: TRBJ2-4
CDR3nt: TGTGCCAGCAGCGTAGGGAGGGGCAAAAACATTCAGTACTTC
CDR3aa: CASSVGRGKNIQYF

v_gene: TRBV4-2
d_gene: -
abundance: -
j_gene: TRBJ2-3
CDR3nt: TGTGCCAGCAGCCAAGGGTGGGGGGATACGCAGTATTTT
CDR3aa: CASSQGWGDTQYF

v_gene: TRBV9
d_gene: -
abundance: -
j_gene: TRBJ1-5
CDR3nt: TGTGCCAGCAGCGTAGACGGGGCCAATCAGCCCCAGCATTTT
CDR3aa: CASSVDGANQPQHF

v_gene: TRBV7-8
d_gene: -
abundance: -
j_gene: TRBJ2-3
CDR3nt: TGTGCCAGCAGCTTAGCCAGGTCGGCCACAGATACGCAGTATTTT
CDR3aa: CASSLARSATDTQYF

v_gene: TRBV2
d_gene: -
abundance: -
j_gene: TRBJ1-5
CDR3nt: TGTGCCAGCAGTGAGAGTGAGAATCAGCCCCAGCATTTT
CDR3aa: CASSESENQPQHF

v_gene: TRBV7-3
d_gene: TRBD1
abundance: -
j_gene: TRBJ2-6
CDR3nt: TGTGCCAGCAGCGCCCATTCTTGGGACAGGACCTACTCTGGGGCCAACGTCCTGACTTTC
CDR3aa: CASSAHSWDRTYSGANVLTF

v_gene: TRBV7-2
d_gene: -
abundance: -
j_gene: TRBJ2-3
CDR3nt: TGTGCCAGCAGCTTAAATGCAGGCCCCGATACGCAGTATTTT
CDR3aa: CASSLNAGPDTQYF

v_gene: TRBV18
d_gene: -
abundance: -
j_gene: TRBJ1-5
CDR3nt: TGTGCCAGCTCACCCGGAGGGGGGAGTCAGCCCCAGCATTTT
CDR3aa: CASSPGGGSQPQHF

v_gene: TRBV7-6
d_gene: TRBD2
abundance: large
j_gene: TRBJ2-7
CDR3nt: TGTGCCAGCAGCTTAGAGATAGCGGGAGAGGATCGGTACGAGCAGTACTTC
CDR3aa: CASSLEIAGEDRYEQYF

v_gene: TRBV30
d_gene: -
abundance: -
j_gene: TRBJ2-1
CDR3nt: TGTGCCTGGAGTTCAGTTGCCGAGCAGTTCTTC
CDR3aa: CAWSSVAEQFF

v_gene: TRBV27
d_gene: TRBD2
abundance: -
j_gene: TRBJ2-1
CDR3nt: TGTGCCAGCAGTTTAACCCCGGGACTAGCGGGAGGGCCAGGGTACAATGAGCAGTTCTTC
CDR3aa: CASSLTPGLAGGPGYNEQFF

v_gene: TRBV6-5
d_gene: -
abundance: -
j_gene: TRBJ2-2
CDR3nt: TGTGCCAGCAGTTACATTAGGGTGTACACCGGGGAGCTGTTTTTT
CDR3aa: CASSYIRVYTGELFF

v_gene: TRBV7-6
d_gene: -
abundance: -
j_gene: TRBJ2-1
CDR3nt: TGTGCCAGCTCTCAGCGCGGGATCTACAATGAGCAGTTCTTC
CDR3aa: CASSQRGIYNEQFF

v_gene: TRBV30
d_gene: TRBD1
abundance: -
j_gene: TRBJ1-1
CDR3nt: TGTGCCTGGACAAGACAGGGGAACACTGAAGCTTTCTTT
CDR3aa: CAWTRQGNTEAFF

v_gene: TRBV7-8
d_gene: -
abundance: -
j_gene: TRBJ2-7
CDR3nt: TGTGCCAGCAGCTTCGTGCAAGGGCCCTACGAGCAGTACTTC
CDR3aa: CASSFVQGPYEQYF

v_gene: TRBV5-4
d_gene: TRBD1
abundance: -
j_gene: TRBJ2-7
CDR3nt: TGTGCCAGCAGCTTGGCCTTGGGACAGGGACCCGAGCAGTACTTC
CDR3aa: CASSLALGQGPEQYF

v_gene: TRBV19
d_gene: -
abundance: -
j_gene: TRBJ1-4
CDR3nt: TGTGCCAGTAGTATAGGTGGGGCCTTGAGGGAAAAACTGTTTTTT
CDR3aa: CASSIGGALREKLFF

v_gene: TRBV10-3
d_gene: -
abundance: -
j_gene: TRBJ2-2
CDR3nt: TGTGCCATCAGTGAACCCCCGCGTACCCTCCGGGCCCCGTGGACCAACACCGGGGAGCTGTTTTTT
CDR3aa: CAISEPPRTLRAPWTNTGELFF